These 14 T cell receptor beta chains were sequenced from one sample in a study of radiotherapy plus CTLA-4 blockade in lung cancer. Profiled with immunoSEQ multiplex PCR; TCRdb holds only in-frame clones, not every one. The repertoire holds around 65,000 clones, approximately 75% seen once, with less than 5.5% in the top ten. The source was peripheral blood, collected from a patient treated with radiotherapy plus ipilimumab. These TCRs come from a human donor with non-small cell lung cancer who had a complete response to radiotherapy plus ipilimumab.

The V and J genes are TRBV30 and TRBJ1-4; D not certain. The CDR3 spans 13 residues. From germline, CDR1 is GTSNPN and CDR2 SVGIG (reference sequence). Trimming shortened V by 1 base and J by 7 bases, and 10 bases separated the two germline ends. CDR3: CAWSGPGVEKLFF. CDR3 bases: TGTGCCTGGAGTGGGCCGGGAGTTGAAAAACTGTTTTTT.

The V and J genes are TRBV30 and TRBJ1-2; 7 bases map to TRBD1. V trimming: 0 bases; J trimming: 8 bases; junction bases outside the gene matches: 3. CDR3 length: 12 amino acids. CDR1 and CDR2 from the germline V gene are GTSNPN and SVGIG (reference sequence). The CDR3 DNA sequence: TGTGCCTGGAGTGTACCCAGGGGGGGCTACACCTTC. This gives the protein CAWSVPRGGYTF.

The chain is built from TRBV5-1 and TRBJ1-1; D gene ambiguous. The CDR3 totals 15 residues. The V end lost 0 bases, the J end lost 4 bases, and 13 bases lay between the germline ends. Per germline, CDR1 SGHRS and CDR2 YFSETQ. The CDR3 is CASSLDRVLGTEAFF. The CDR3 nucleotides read TGCGCCAGCAGCTTGGATAGGGTATTGGGCACTGAAGCTTTCTTT.

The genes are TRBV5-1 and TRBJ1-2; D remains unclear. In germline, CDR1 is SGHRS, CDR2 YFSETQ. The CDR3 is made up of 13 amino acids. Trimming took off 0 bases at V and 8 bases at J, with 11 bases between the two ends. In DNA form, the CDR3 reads TGCGCCAGCAGCTTGGCCATATGGGGAGGCTACACCTTC. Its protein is CASSLAIWGGYTF.

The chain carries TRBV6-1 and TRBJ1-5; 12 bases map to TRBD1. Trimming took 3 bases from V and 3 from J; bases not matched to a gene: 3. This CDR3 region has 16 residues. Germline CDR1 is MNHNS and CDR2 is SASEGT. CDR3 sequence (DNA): TGTGCCAGCAGTGAGGGGACAGGGGGCTTCAATCAGCCCCAGCATTTT. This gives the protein CASSEGTGGFNQPQHF.

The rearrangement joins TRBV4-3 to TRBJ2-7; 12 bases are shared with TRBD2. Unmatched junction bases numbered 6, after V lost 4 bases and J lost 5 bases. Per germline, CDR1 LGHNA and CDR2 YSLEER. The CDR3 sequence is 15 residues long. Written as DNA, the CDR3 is TGCGCCAGCAGCCCGCCGGGGACTAGCGGGCACGAGCAGTACGTC. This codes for CASSPPGTSGHEQYV.

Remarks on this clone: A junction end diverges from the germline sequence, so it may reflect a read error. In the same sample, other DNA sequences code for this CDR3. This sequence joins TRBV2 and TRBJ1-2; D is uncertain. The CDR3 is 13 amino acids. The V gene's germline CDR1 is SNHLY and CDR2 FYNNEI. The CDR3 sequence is CASSSDGYYGYTF. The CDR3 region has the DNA TGTGCCAGCAGTTCGGACGGGTACTATGGCTATACCTTC.

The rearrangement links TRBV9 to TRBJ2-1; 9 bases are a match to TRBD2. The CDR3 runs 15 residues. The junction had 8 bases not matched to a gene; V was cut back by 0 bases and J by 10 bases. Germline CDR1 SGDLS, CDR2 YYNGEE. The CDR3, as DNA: TGTGCCAGCAGCGTAGATGGGACTAGCAGTAGAGAGCAGTTCTTC. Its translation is CASSVDGTSSREQFF.

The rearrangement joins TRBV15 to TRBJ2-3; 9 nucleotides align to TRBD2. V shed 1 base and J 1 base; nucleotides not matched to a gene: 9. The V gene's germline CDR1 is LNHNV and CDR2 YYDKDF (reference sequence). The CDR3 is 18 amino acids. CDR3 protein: CATSRAIRRGGRTDTQYF. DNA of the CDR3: TGTGCCACCAGCAGAGCCATCCGGCGGGGGGGCCGCACAGATACGCAGTATTTT.

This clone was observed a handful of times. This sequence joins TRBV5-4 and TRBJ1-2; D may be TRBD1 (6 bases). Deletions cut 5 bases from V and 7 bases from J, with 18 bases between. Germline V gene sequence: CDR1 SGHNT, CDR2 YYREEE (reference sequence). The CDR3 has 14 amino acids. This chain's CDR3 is CASRFLGGFGGYTF. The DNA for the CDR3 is TGTGCCAGCAGATTTTTAGGGGGGTTCGGTGGCTACACCTTC.

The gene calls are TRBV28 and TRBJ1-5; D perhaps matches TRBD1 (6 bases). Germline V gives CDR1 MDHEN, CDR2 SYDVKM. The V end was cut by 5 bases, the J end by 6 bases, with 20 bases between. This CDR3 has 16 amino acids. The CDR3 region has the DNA TGTGCCAGCAGTCCCGCGACAGGAATCGCGAGTCAGCCCCAGCATTTT. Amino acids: CASSPATGIASQPQHF.

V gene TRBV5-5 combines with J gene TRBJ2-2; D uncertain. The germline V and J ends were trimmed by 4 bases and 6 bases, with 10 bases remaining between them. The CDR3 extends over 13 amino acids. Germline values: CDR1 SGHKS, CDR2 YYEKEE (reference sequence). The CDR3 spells CASSPYPAGELFF. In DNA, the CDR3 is TGTGCCAGCAGCCCATACCCAGCCGGGGAGCTGTTTTTT.

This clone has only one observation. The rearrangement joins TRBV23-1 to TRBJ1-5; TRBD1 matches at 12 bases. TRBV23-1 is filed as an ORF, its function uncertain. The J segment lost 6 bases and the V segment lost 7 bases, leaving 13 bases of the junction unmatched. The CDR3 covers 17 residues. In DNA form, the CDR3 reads TGCGCCAGCAAACGCCGGGACAGGGGGCTGGTGAGTCAGCCCCAGCATTTT. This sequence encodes CASKRRDRGLVSQPQHF.

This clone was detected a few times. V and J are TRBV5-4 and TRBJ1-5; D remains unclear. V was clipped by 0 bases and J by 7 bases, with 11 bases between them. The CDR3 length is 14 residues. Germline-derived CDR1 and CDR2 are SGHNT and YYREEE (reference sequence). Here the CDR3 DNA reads TGTGCCAGCAGCTTGGCCGGTGAACAGCAGCCCCAGCATTTT. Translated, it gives CASSLAGEQQPQHF.